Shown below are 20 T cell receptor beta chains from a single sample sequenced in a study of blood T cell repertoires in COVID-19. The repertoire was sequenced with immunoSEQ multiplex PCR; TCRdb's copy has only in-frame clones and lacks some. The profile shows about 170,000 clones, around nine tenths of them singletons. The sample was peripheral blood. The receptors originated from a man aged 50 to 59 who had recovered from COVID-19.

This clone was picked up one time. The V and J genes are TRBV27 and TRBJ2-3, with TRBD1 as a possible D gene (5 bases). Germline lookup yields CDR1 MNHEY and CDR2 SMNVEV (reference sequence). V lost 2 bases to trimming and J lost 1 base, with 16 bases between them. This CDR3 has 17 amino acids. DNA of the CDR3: TGTGCCAGCAGTTTAAAAGGGGTCCATCGGGGCACAGATACGCAGTATTTT. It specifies CASSLKGVHRGTDTQYF.

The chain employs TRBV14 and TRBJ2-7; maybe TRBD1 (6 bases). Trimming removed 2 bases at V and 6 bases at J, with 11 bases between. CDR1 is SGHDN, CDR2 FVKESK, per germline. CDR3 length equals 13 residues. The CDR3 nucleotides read TGTGCCAGCAGCCAAAAAATAGGGGGCGAGCAGTACTTC. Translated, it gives CASSQKIGGEQYF. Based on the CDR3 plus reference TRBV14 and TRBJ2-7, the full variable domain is EAGVTQFPSHSVIEKGQTVTLRCDPISGHDNLYWYRRVMGKEIKFLLHFVKESKQDESGMPNNRFLAERTGGTYSTLKVQPAELEDSGVYFCASSQKIGGEQYFGPGTRLTVT.

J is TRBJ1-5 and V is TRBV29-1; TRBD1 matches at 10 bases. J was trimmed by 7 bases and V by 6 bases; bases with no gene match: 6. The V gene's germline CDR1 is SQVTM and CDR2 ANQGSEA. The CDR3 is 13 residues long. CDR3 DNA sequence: TGCAGCGTGGGGGACAGGGGCGGACAGCCCCAGCATTTT. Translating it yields CSVGDRGGQPQHF.

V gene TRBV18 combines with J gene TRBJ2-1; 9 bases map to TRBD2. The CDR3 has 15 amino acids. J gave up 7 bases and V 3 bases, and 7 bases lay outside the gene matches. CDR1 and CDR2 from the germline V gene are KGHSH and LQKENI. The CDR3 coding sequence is TGTGCCAGCTCACCGAGGACTAGCGAAACTAATGAGCAGTTCTTC. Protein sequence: CASSPRTSETNEQFF.

CDR3 region: CASSLYGPNTGELFF. CDR3 sequence (DNA): TGCGCCAGCAGCTTGTATGGGCCGAACACCGGGGAGCTGTTTTTT. The chain links TRBV5-1 to TRBJ2-2; D is ambiguous. V dropped 1 base and J dropped 0 bases, with 7 bases sitting between them. Germline V gene lookup returns CDR1 SGHRS and CDR2 YFSETQ. This CDR3 is 15 amino acids long.

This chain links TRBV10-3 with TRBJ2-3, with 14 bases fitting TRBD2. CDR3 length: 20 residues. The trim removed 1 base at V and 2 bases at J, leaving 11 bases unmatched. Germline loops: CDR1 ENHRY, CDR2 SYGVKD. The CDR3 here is CAISEFDKGLAGVPTDTQYF. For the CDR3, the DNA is TGTGCCATCAGTGAGTTTGACAAGGGACTAGCGGGAGTGCCCACAGATACGCAGTATTTT.

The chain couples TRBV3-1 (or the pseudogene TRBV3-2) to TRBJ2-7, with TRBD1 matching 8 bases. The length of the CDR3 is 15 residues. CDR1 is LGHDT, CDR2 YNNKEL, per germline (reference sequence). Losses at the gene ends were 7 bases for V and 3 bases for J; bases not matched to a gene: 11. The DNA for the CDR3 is TGTGCCAGCACCGGGGCCGGGACAGGACTCTACGAGCAGTACTTC. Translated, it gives CASTGAGTGLYEQYF.

The CDR3 DNA sequence: TGTGCCAGCAGTGAAACCCTAACAGCGGGGGAGACCCAGTACTTC. Translated, it gives CASSETLTAGETQYF. The chain has TRBV6-1 and TRBJ2-5; 7 bases match TRBD2. The V gene's germline CDR1 is MNHNS and CDR2 SASEGT. The V segment lost 2 bases and the J segment 5 bases; nucleotides outside the gene matches: 8. This CDR3 has 15 residues.

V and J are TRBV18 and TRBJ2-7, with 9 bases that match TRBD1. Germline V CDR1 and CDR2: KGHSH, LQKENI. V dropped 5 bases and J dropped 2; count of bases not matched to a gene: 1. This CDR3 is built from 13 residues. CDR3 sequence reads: CASSGDRAYEQYF. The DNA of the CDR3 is TGTGCCAGCTCAGGGGACAGGGCCTACGAGCAGTACTTC.

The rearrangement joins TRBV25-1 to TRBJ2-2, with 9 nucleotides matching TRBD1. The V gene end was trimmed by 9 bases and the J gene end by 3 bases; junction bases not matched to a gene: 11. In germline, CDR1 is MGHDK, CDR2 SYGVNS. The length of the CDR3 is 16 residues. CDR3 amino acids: CASVGQGRSDTGELFF. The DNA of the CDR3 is TGTGCCAGTGTTGGACAGGGGCGAAGCGACACCGGGGAGCTGTTTTTT.

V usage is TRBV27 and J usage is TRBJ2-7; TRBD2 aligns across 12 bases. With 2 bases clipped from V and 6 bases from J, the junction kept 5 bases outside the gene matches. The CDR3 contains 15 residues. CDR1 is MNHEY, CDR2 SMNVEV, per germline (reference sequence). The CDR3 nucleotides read TGTGCCAGCAGTTTAGGACTAGCGGGACAGGCCGAGCAGTACTTC. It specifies CASSLGLAGQAEQYF.

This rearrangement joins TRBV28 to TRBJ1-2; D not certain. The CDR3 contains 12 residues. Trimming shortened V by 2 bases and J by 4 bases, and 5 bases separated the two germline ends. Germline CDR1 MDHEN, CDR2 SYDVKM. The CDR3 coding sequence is TGTGCCAGCAGTTTAACAGCCTATGGCTACACCTTC. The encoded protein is CASSLTAYGYTF.

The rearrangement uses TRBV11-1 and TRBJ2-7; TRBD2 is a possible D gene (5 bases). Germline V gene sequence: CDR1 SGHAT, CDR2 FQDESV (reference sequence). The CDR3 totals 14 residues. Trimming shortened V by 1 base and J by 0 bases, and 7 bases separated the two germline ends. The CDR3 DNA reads TGTGCCAGCAGCTTAGGACTATACTCCTACGAGCAGTACTTC. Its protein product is CASSLGLYSYEQYF.

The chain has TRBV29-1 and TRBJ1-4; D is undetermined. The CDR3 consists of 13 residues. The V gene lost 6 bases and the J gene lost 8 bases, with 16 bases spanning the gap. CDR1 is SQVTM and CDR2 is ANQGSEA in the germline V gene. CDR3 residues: CSVRPINTEKLFF. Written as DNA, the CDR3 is TGCAGCGTACGTCCCATCAACACGGAAAAACTGTTTTTT.

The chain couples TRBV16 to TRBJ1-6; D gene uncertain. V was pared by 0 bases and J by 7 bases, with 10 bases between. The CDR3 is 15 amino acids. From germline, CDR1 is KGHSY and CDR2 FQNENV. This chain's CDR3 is CASSQSGRINSPLHF. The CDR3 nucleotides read TGTGCCAGCAGCCAATCAGGCAGGATAAATTCACCCCTCCACTTT.

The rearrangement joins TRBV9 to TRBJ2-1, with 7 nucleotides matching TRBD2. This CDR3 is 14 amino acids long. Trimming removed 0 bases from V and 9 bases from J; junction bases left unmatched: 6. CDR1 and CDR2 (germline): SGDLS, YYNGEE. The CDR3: CASSVGAGVGEQFF. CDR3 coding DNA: TGTGCCAGCAGCGTAGGGGCGGGGGTAGGTGAGCAGTTCTTC. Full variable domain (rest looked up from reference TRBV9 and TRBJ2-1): DSGVTQTPKHLITATGQRVTLRCSPRSGDLSVYWYQQSLDQGLQFLIQYYNGEERAKGNILERFSAQQFPDLHSELNLSSLELGDSALYFCASSVGAGVGEQFFGPGTRLTVL.

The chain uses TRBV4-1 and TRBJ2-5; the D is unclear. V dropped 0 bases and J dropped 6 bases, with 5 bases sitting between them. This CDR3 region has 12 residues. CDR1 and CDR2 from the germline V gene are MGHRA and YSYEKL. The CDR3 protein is CASSQDGQTQYF. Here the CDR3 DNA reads TGCGCCAGCAGCCAAGATGGGCAGACCCAGTACTTC.

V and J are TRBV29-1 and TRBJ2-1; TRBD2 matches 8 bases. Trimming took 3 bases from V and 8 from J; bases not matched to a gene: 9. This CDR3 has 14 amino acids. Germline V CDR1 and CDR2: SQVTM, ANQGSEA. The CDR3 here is CSVEPSGSGDEQFF. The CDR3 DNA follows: TGCAGCGTTGAGCCCAGCGGGAGTGGCGATGAGCAGTTCTTC.

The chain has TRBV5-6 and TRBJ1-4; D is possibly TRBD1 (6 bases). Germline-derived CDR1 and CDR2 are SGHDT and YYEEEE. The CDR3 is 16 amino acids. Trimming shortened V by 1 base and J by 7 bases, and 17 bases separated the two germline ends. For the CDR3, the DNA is TGTGCCAGCAGCTTGACCCAGGGGACCAGGGGTGAAAAACTGTTTTTT. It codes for CASSLTQGTRGEKLFF.

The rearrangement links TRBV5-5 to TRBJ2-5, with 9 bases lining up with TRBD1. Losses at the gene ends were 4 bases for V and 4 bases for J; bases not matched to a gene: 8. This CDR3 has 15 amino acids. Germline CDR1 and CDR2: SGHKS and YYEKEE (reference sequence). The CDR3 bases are TGTGCCAGCAGCCTGGGGACAGGGAAGGGAGAGACCCAGTACTTC. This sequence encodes CASSLGTGKGETQYF.